This is a list of T cell receptor beta chains from one sample in a study of vaccination and CD4 T cells after COVID-19. TCRdb reanalysed the PCR reads using MiXCR and keeps one entry per CDR3 protein. The table has under 10,000 distinct CDR3 sequences, 15% to 25% seen once. No antigen is known for these receptors. Sequences were derived from CD4+ T cells from blood, cultured in vitro, sampled after SARS-CoV-2 vaccination. These receptors were obtained from a human donor who had recovered from COVID-19. The CDR3 runs from the conserved cysteine through the conserved F or W. A D gene is named only where the DNA matches it firmly. Part of the rows lack a size; the others show once, few, many or a class for expanded clones.

j_gene | v_gene | abundance | d_gene | CDR3aa | CDR3nt
TRBJ1-3 | TRBV7-2 | . | . | CASSSLSSGNTIYF | TGTGCCAGCAGCTCCCTCTCTTCTGGAAACACCATATATTTT
TRBJ2-1 | TRBV7-2 | many | TRBD1 | CASSLGAGQAYNEQFF | TGTGCCAGCAGCTTAGGGGCTGGACAGGCTTACAATGAGCAGTTCTTC
TRBJ1-6 | TRBV6-1 | . | . | CASRRSYNSPLHF | TGTGCCAGCCGGAGGTCCTATAATTCACCCCTCCACTTT
TRBJ1-3 | TRBV20-1 | . | TRBD1 | CSAMDRSGNTIYF | TGCAGTGCTATGGACAGGTCTGGAAACACCATATATTTT
TRBJ2-5 | TRBV11-3 | . | TRBD1 | CASSLGYRGIPETQYF | TGTGCCAGCAGCTTAGGGTACAGGGGTATTCCAGAGACCCAGTACTTC
TRBJ2-3 | TRBV20-1 | medium-sized | . | CSARTTRTDTQYF | TGCAGTGCTAGGACTACCCGCACAGATACGCAGTATTTT
TRBJ1-1 | TRBV7-9 | few | . | CASSFGGLKNTEAFF | TGTGCCAGCAGCTTCGGGGGCCTAAAGAACACTGAAGCTTTCTTT
TRBJ2-3 | TRBV11-2 | . | TRBD2 | CASSILAGGNADTQYF | TGTGCCAGCAGCATTCTAGCGGGAGGGAACGCAGATACGCAGTATTTT
TRBJ2-7 | TRBV20-1 | many | . | CSASHSAGTAYTYEQYF | TGCAGTGCTTCCCACTCAGCCGGGACTGCATATACCTACGAGCAGTACTTC
TRBJ2-7 | TRBV9 | . | TRBD1 | CASSQGVYEQYF | TGTGCCAGCAGCCAGGGGGTGTACGAGCAGTACTTC
TRBJ1-1 | TRBV20-1 | few | TRBD1 | CSARETGTVTEAFF | TGCAGTGCTAGAGAGACAGGGACCGTCACTGAAGCTTTCTTT
TRBJ2-3 | TRBV15 | medium-sized | . | CATNWGGTDTQYF | TGTGCCACTAACTGGGGGGGCACAGATACGCAGTATTTT
TRBJ2-7 | TRBV11-2 | . | . | CASSLATGVAYEQYF | TGTGCCAGCAGCTTAGCGACTGGGGTGGCCTACGAGCAGTACTTC
TRBJ2-7 | TRBV6-2/TRBV6-3 | . | TRBD1 | CASSSGGEQYF | TGTGCCAGCAGTTCAGGGGGCGAGCAGTACTTC
TRBJ2-5 | TRBV2 | . | TRBD2 | CASRLAGGTETQYF | TGTGCCAGCAGACTAGCGGGGGGTACGGAGACCCAGTACTTC
TRBJ1-6 | TRBV2 | . | TRBD1 | CASRSYRGPNSPLHF | TGTGCCAGCAGATCATACAGGGGGCCAAATTCACCCCTCCACTTT
TRBJ1-6 | TRBV6-4 | medium-sized | TRBD1 | CASSQTGESSPLHF | TGTGCCAGCAGTCAGACAGGGGAGAGTTCACCCCTCCACTTT
TRBJ2-1 | TRBV25-1 | medium-sized | TRBD1 | CAIGQGKGGEQFF | TGTGCCATCGGACAGGGGAAAGGTGGGGAGCAGTTCTTC
TRBJ1-1 | TRBV2 | . | TRBD1 | CASSEARGTGMRAFF | TGTGCCAGCAGTGAAGCGCGAGGGACAGGTATGAGGGCTTTCTTT
TRBJ1-2 | TRBV19 | many | . | CASSGVTEKLPYGYTF | TGTGCCAGTAGTGGGGTGACAGAGAAACTTCCCTATGGCTACACCTTC
TRBJ2-5 | TRBV20-1 | . | TRBD2 | CSAPSGSQETQYF | TGCAGTGCTCCTAGCGGGAGCCAAGAGACCCAGTACTTC
TRBJ2-6 | TRBV19 | few | TRBD1 | CASTWDRGGGANVLTF | TGTGCCAGTACTTGGGACAGGGGTGGTGGGGCCAACGTCCTGACTTTC
TRBJ2-5 | TRBV5-1 | few | . | CASKGLAQETQYF | TGCGCCAGCAAGGGGTTGGCGCAAGAGACCCAGTACTTC
TRBJ2-7 | TRBV7-2 | few | . | CASSLVVGRTYEQYF | TGTGCCAGCAGCTTAGTGGTCGGACGAACCTACGAGCAGTACTTC
TRBJ2-1 | TRBV28 | . | TRBD2 | CASSLGGRAYNEQFF | TGTGCCAGCAGTTTAGGCGGGAGGGCCTACAATGAGCAGTTCTTC
TRBJ2-2 | TRBV2 | . | TRBD2 | CASSEARTSGANGELFF | TGTGCCAGCAGTGAAGCGCGGACTAGCGGGGCCAACGGGGAGCTGTTTTTT
TRBJ2-3 | TRBV5-4 | few | . | CASRPGGTDTQYF | TGTGCCAGCAGGCCGGGGGGCACAGATACGCAGTATTTT
TRBJ2-1 | TRBV7-8 | few | . | CASSLRLYNEQFF | TGTGCCAGCAGCTTAAGACTCTACAATGAGCAGTTCTTC
TRBJ1-1 | TRBV10-2 | . | TRBD1 | CASSVTGGTEAFF | TGCGCCAGCAGTGTTACAGGGGGCACTGAAGCTTTCTTT
TRBJ2-4 | TRBV4-3 | . | TRBD1 | CASSQEWTGVRYF | TGCGCCAGCAGCCAAGAATGGACAGGGGTTCGGTACTTC
TRBJ1-2 | TRBV6-5 | many | TRBD1 | CASSSGGGYTF | TGTGCCAGCAGTTCAGGGGGCGGCTACACCTTC
TRBJ1-6 | TRBV20-1 | medium-sized | TRBD1 | CSALTGARDNSPLHF | TGCAGTGCTCTAACAGGGGCTAGAGATAATTCACCCCTCCACTTT
TRBJ2-5 | TRBV7-9 | medium-sized | TRBD1 | CASSLRTGVETQYF | TGTGCCAGCAGCTTAAGGACAGGGGTAGAGACCCAGTACTTC
TRBJ2-1 | TRBV24-1 | medium-sized | . | CATGRDYNEQFF | TGTGCCACCGGGCGCGATTACAATGAGCAGTTCTTC
TRBJ2-7 | TRBV28 | . | . | CASSFKGGQRSYEQYF | TGTGCCAGCAGTTTTAAGGGCGGACAGAGATCCTACGAGCAGTACTTC
TRBJ1-5 | TRBV4-2 | . | TRBD1 | CASSPRAQGGNQPQHF | TGTGCCAGCAGCCCACGGGCCCAGGGGGGTAATCAGCCCCAGCATTTT
TRBJ2-2 | TRBV20-1 | few | TRBD2 | CSARTSVNTGESLFF | TGCAGTGCTAGGACTAGCGTGAACACCGGGGAGTCGCTGTTTTTT